The TCR beta chain under discussion was sequenced for a study of technical replicates of blood from a handful of donors. Using immunoSEQ multiplex PCR, the repertoire was profiled, and TCRdb retains in-frame clones only, with some absent. The table records some 80,000 clones, 92% of them present only once. The CDR3 extends over 15 amino acids. The germline CDR1 and CDR2 sequences are ENHRY and SYGVKD. Trimming took 5 bases from V and 0 from J, leaving 11 bases between them. The chain combines TRBV10-3 with TRBJ1-5; D may be TRBD1 (6 bases). The sequenced sample was T cells isolated from PBMCs. The sequence was collected from a human donor in good health. CDR3 nucleotides: TGTGCCATCAGTCCCGACAGGCCTAGCAATCAGCCCCAGCATTTT. Translating gives CAISPDRPSNQPQHF.